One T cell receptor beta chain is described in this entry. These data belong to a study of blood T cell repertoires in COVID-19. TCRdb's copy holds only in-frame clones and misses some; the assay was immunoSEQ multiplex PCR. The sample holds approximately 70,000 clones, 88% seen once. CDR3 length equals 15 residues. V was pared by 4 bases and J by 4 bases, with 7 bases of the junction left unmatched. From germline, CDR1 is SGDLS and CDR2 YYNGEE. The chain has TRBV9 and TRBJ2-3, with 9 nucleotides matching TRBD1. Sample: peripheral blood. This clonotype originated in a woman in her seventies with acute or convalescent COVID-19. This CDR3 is CASSPQGAGADTQYF. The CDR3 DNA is TGTGCCAGCAGCCCACAGGGGGCGGGAGCAGATACGCAGTATTTT.